Each of the 18 T cell receptor beta chains below was sequenced from the same sample in a study of technical replicates of blood from a handful of donors. Profiling relied on immunoSEQ multiplex PCR, and the TCRdb table lists in-frame clones only, not all of them. Of tens of thousands of clones in the sample, around 96% were seen once. Sequencing was performed on T cells isolated from PBMCs. The receptors originated from a human donor in good health.

The CDR3 loop reads CASGKGTGSLETQYF. CDR3 DNA sequence: TGTGCCAGCGGGAAGGGGACAGGGAGTCTAGAGACCCAGTACTTC. The chain is built from TRBV6-1 and TRBJ2-5; 9 bases line up with TRBD1. Germline CDR1 and CDR2: MNHNS and SASEGT. The CDR3 consists of 15 residues. Trimming cost V 8 bases and J 4 bases; bases outside gene matches: 11.

The V gene is TRBV27, the J gene TRBJ1-2, with TRBD1 matching 9 bases. The ends lost 6 bases at V and 5 bases at J; junction bases unmatched: 4. The CDR3 is 13 residues long. CDR1 is MNHEY and CDR2 is SMNVEV in the germline V gene (reference sequence). The CDR3 loop reads CASSLTGGYGYTF. In DNA, the CDR3 is TGTGCCAGCAGCTTGACAGGGGGTTATGGCTACACCTTC.

This chain connects TRBV10-1 to TRBJ2-2; 8 bases agree with TRBD2. V lost 4 bases to trimming and J lost 3 bases; unmatched junction nucleotides: 4. Germline assignment: CDR1 WNHNN and CDR2 SYGVQD (reference sequence). This CDR3 contains 15 residues. The CDR3 loop reads CASSASGSDTGELFF. DNA of the CDR3: TGCGCCAGCAGTGCAAGCGGGAGCGACACCGGGGAGCTGTTTTTT.

V is TRBV29-1 and J is TRBJ2-1; 11 bases match TRBD2. The CDR3 sequence is 16 residues long. The germline gives CDR1 SQVTM, CDR2 ANQGSEA. V shed 6 bases, J shed 4 bases, and the junction held 11 bases outside the gene matches. This CDR3 is CSVDLRGTSGYNEQFF. DNA for the CDR3: TGCAGCGTAGATCTCCGAGGGACTAGCGGTTACAATGAGCAGTTCTTC.

The chain links TRBV5-1 to TRBJ2-7, with 9 bases aligning to TRBD1. The V gene end was trimmed by 4 bases and the J gene end by 6 bases; junction bases not matched to a gene: 2. The germline gives CDR1 SGHRS, CDR2 YFSETQ. The CDR3 is made up of 12 amino acids. Here the CDR3 DNA reads TGCGCCAGCAGCCCGGGACAGGGCGAGCAGTACTTC. Amino acid sequence: CASSPGQGEQYF.

J is TRBJ2-2 and V is TRBV9; 7 bases align to TRBD1. The CDR3 extends over 18 amino acids. Unmatched junction bases numbered 11, after V lost 0 bases and J lost 3 bases. Germline lookup yields CDR1 SGDLS and CDR2 YYNGEE. CDR3 loop: CASSVALPGQQYTGELFF. For the CDR3, the DNA is TGTGCCAGCAGCGTAGCCCTACCGGGACAGCAATACACCGGGGAGCTGTTTTTT.

The chain has TRBV6-1 and TRBJ1-5; D is possibly TRBD1 (6 bases). V lost 4 bases, J lost 4 bases, and 17 bases lay in between. The CDR3 contains 16 residues. CDR1 MNHNS and CDR2 SASEGT come from the germline V gene. As DNA, the CDR3 is TGTGCCAGCAGTGGACGACGGCAAAGGGGGAATCAGCCCCAGCATTTT. It codes for CASSGRRQRGNQPQHF.

V is TRBV28 and J is TRBJ2-7; 8 nucleotides agree with TRBD2. Germline V gene lookup returns CDR1 MDHEN and CDR2 SYDVKM. This CDR3 has 14 residues. Trimming cost V 5 bases and J 2 bases; bases outside gene matches: 5. The CDR3 loop is CASSPSGSTYEQYF. The CDR3 DNA reads as TGTGCCAGCAGTCCGAGCGGGAGCACCTACGAGCAGTACTTC.

The genes are TRBV4-1 and TRBJ2-1; 15 nucleotides agree with TRBD2. From germline, CDR1 is MGHRA and CDR2 YSYEKL. With V trimmed by 3 bases and J by 7 bases, 4 bases remained unmatched. The length of the CDR3 is 16 residues. As DNA, the CDR3 is TGCGCCAGCAGCCAGAGGACTAGCGGGAGGGCTAATGAGCAGTTCTTC. As protein: CASSQRTSGRANEQFF.

CDR3 protein: CASSLSGEGYGYTF. DNA of the CDR3: TGTGCCAGCAGCTTATCAGGGGAGGGATATGGCTACACCTTC. The chain carries TRBV11-2 and TRBJ1-2, with D possibly being TRBD1 (6 bases). This CDR3 has 14 amino acids. Germline values: CDR1 SGHAT, CDR2 FQNNGV. Between the trimmed V and J ends, which lost 2 bases and 5 bases, there was a span of 12 bases.

The rearrangement joins TRBV19 to TRBJ1-2; TRBD1 agrees at 7 bases. J gave up 4 bases and V 2 bases, and 4 bases lay outside the gene matches. This CDR3 region has 14 residues. Per germline, CDR1 LNHDA and CDR2 SQIVND (reference sequence). The CDR3 DNA is TGTGCCAGTAGTATAACAGGGGAGAGCTATGGCTACACCTTC. Protein product: CASSITGESYGYTF.

The chain links TRBV7-8 to TRBJ2-7; D remains ambiguous. This CDR3 comprises 14 residues. Germline V CDR1 and CDR2: SGHVS, FQNEAQ. V lost 3 bases and J 3 bases, leaving 12 bases between the germline ends. CDR3 loop: CASSFLNNYYEQYF. In DNA form, the CDR3 reads TGTGCCAGCAGCTTTTTAAATAACTACTACGAGCAGTACTTC.

This clone was counted once. The chain carries TRBV10-3 and TRBJ2-1; perhaps TRBD1 as D (5 bases). Germline lookup yields CDR1 ENHRY and CDR2 SYGVKD. This CDR3 region has 14 residues. The V end lost 7 bases, the J end lost 7 bases, and 17 bases lay between the germline ends. CDR3: CAINLGLGENEQFF. The CDR3 nucleotides are TGTGCCATCAATTTAGGGTTAGGGGAAAATGAGCAGTTCTTC.

This chain joins TRBV19 and TRBJ1-3, with no clear D. This CDR3 spans 16 amino acids. Trimming cost V 1 base and J 0 bases, with 10 bases left between them. The V gene's germline CDR1 is LNHDA and CDR2 SQIVND (reference sequence). The CDR3 bases are TGTGCCAGTAGTATAGGGAGGCCGGGCTCTGGAAACACCATATATTTT. Translated: CASSIGRPGSGNTIYF.

V gene TRBV18 combines with J gene TRBJ1-2; no clear D gene. The CDR3 runs 13 residues. Germline V CDR1 and CDR2: KGHSH, LQKENI. The V and J ends lost 4 bases and 8 bases respectively, with 14 bases between them. The CDR3 protein is CASSQGMERGYTF. DNA of the CDR3: TGTGCCAGCTCACAAGGAATGGAGAGGGGCTACACCTTC.

The rearrangement uses TRBV6-5 and TRBJ2-3; no clear D gene. Trimming shortened V by 5 bases and J by 4 bases, and 4 bases separated the two germline ends. There are 11 residues in the CDR3. The germline V gene has CDR1 MNHEY and CDR2 SVGAGI. The CDR3 DNA is TGTGCCAGCAGTCGGGCAGATACGCAGTATTTT. This translates into CASSRADTQYF.

V and J are TRBV7-2 and TRBJ2-1; the match to TRBD2 covers 12 bases. CDR3 length equals 15 residues. With V trimmed by 3 bases and J by 8 bases, 5 bases remained unmatched. Germline CDR1 reads SGHTA; CDR2 reads FQGNSA. Here the CDR3 reads CASSFRLAGEDEQFF. CDR3 bases: TGTGCCAGCAGCTTCAGACTAGCGGGAGAAGATGAGCAGTTCTTC.

V and J are TRBV9 and TRBJ1-2; tentatively, D is TRBD1 (6 bases). The CDR3 covers 12 residues. Germline CDR1 and CDR2: SGDLS and YYNGEE. Trimming left V 3 bases short and J 4 bases short, with 7 bases between. CDR3 sequence: CASSGTAYGYTF. The CDR3 DNA is TGTGCCAGCAGCGGGACAGCCTATGGCTACACCTTC.